The 10 T cell receptor beta chains in this list originate from one sample, sequenced in a study of regulatory T cells in long-lasting Graves disease. For TCR beta, libraries came from iRepertoire HTBI primers and Arm-PCR of CDR3 regions. TCRdb recomputed calls from the multiplex PCR reads with MiXCR, one row per CDR3 protein. The data hold more than 300,000 distinct CDR3 sequences, with 15% to 20% observed a single time. Time point in this sample: newly diagnosed GD, antithyroid drugs for less than 3 months. The authors made the TCR library using RNA they extracted from PBMCs. These data were also reused for a study on T cells in Graves' hyperthyroidism and ophthalmopathy.

The source was peripheral blood mononuclear cells (PBMCs), collected at new diagnosis, from a patient treated with antithyroid drugs. The receptors here all came from a woman aged 18-29 years with Graves disease.

This clonotype was seen repeatedly, ten times or more. The chain carries TRBV11-2 and TRBJ2-1, with 13 bases that match TRBD2. V lost 1 base, J lost 5 bases, and 2 bases stayed unmatched. This CDR3 has 16 residues. CDR1 SGHAT and CDR2 FQNNGV come from the germline V gene. CDR3 DNA sequence: TGTGCCAGCAGCTTAGGAGGACTAGCGGGGGACAATGAGCAGTTCTTC. The encoded protein is CASSLGGLAGDNEQFF.

The table lists this clonotype with a few counts. The chain joins TRBV28 to TRBJ1-2; D is uncertain. The V end lost 6 bases, the J end lost 4 bases, and 15 bases lay between the germline ends. The germline gives CDR1 MDHEN, CDR2 SYDVKM. This CDR3 contains 14 residues. The CDR3 loop is CASSPPGGSYGYTF. In nucleotides, the CDR3 is TGTGCCAGCAGCCCCCCCGGAGGGTCCTATGGCTACACCTTC.

This clonotype was seen a few times. The V gene is TRBV6-4, the J gene TRBJ2-3, with D tentatively TRBD1 or TRBD2 (6 bases each). From germline, CDR1 is MRHNA and CDR2 SNTAGT. The CDR3 has 15 residues. Trimming left V 2 bases short and J 0 bases short, with 9 bases between. CDR3 bases: TGTGCCAGCAGTGACCAGGGGACTAGCACAGATACGCAGTATTTT. Translating it yields CASSDQGTSTDTQYF.

The table lists this clonotype with many counts. A much larger clonotype is one base distant, so this may be a read error. V and J are TRBV28 and TRBJ2-3; D is ambiguous. Per germline, CDR1 MDHEN and CDR2 SYDVKM. This CDR3 has 11 amino acids. V shed 6 bases and J shed 2 bases, with 3 bases lying between them. The chain's CDR3 is CASSVTDTQYF. The CDR3 nucleotides read TGTGCCAGCAGCGTCACAGATACGCAGTATTTT.

This clonotype was detected many times. The chain links TRBV28 to TRBJ1-2; D gene unclear. V was clipped by 8 bases and J by 1 base, with 8 bases between them. Germline CDR1 reads MDHEN; CDR2 reads SYDVKM. The CDR3 loop spans 12 amino acids. As DNA, the CDR3 is TGTGCCAGCGCGAGGGTTAACTATGGCTACACCTTC. Amino acids: CASARVNYGYTF.

The chain recombines TRBV5-5 with TRBJ2-1, with TRBD1 identical over 9 bases. Germline lookup yields CDR1 SGHKS and CDR2 YYEKEE (reference sequence). Trimming at V came to 0 bases and at J to 6 bases, leaving 4 bases not matched to a gene. The CDR3 runs 15 residues. The CDR3 DNA follows: TGTGCCAGCAGCTTGGACAGGGGGCTTGGCAATGAGCAGTTCTTC. Its protein product is CASSLDRGLGNEQFF.

This clonotype came up many times. The genes are TRBV6-2 or TRBV6-3 and TRBJ1-2, with D perhaps TRBD1 (6 bases). Germline CDR1 and CDR2: MNHEY and SVGEGT. This CDR3 is built from 13 residues. V lost 6 bases to trimming and J lost 3 bases, with 11 bases between them. The chain's CDR3 is CASSPNRDYGYTF. The CDR3 DNA sequence: TGTGCCAGCAGCCCAAACAGGGACTATGGCTACACCTTC.

DNA for the CDR3: TGTGCCAGCTCCCGGCGGGTGAACACTGAAGCTTTCTTT. Protein sequence: CASSRRVNTEAFF. The J gene is TRBJ1-1, the V gene TRBV7-2; D is unresolved. Trimming cost V 8 bases and J 0 bases, with 10 bases left between them. The CDR3 length is 13 residues. Germline V CDR1 and CDR2: SGHTA, FQGNSA.

This clonotype was observed many times. This chain joins TRBV20-1 and TRBJ2-1; tentatively, D is TRBD2 (6 bases). The CDR3 has 15 residues. Germline CDR1 reads DFQATT; CDR2 reads SNEGSKA (reference sequence). Trimming took 1 base from V and 0 from J, leaving 10 bases between them. CDR3 nucleotide sequence: TGCAGTGCTAGAGCCGGGGGAACCTCCTACAATGAGCAGTTCTTC. It codes for CSARAGGTSYNEQFF.

This clonotype was observed many times. V is TRBV28 and J is TRBJ2-1, with 9 bases matching TRBD2. Trimming cost V 3 bases and J 9 bases; bases outside gene matches: 15. CDR1 is MDHEN and CDR2 is SYDVKM in the germline V gene. The CDR3 extends over 17 amino acids. In DNA, the CDR3 is TGTGCCAGCAGTTTTTGGCGGGGGGGCCCCACCCTTGGTGAGCAGTTCTTC. It is translated as CASSFWRGGPTLGEQFF.